This passage covers 18 T cell receptor beta chains from one sample sequenced in a study of CD8 T cells in Susac syndrome. After extraction with the RNeasy kit, roughly 0.45 to 1 ug of the RNA was reverse transcribed using random hexamers. TCRdb fed the immunoSEQ multiplex PCR reads into MiXCR, producing one record per CDR3 protein. The data show a few hundred thousand distinct CDR3 sequences, 92% seen once. Material: CD4+ T cells from PBMCs. These receptor sequences come from a human donor with multiple sclerosis.

The chain employs TRBV7-2 and TRBJ1-3; D call uncertain. This CDR3 has 16 amino acids. Germline-derived CDR1 and CDR2 are SGHTA and FQGNSA. V lost 0 bases, J lost 3 bases, and 12 bases lay in between. The CDR3: CASSLAYVGNGNTIYF. DNA of the CDR3: TGTGCCAGCAGCTTAGCGTATGTGGGCAATGGAAACACCATATATTTT.

This chain links TRBV19 with TRBJ2-2, with 7 bases fitting TRBD1. Germline trimming cut 4 bases from V and 7 bases from J; bases unmatched to any gene: 9. CDR1 and CDR2 (germline): LNHDA, SQIVND (reference sequence). The CDR3 loop spans 15 amino acids. The CDR3 sequence: CASSTWTGSLGELFF. DNA of the CDR3: TGTGCCAGTAGTACCTGGACAGGTTCACTCGGGGAGCTGTTTTTT.

This chain joins TRBV5-6 and TRBJ2-1; D gene unclear. This CDR3 is 14 amino acids long. V lost 0 bases and J lost 5, with 9 bases in between. Germline CDR1 SGHDT, CDR2 YYEEEE. The CDR3 sequence: CASSLGYLDNEQFF. In DNA form, the CDR3 reads TGTGCCAGCAGCTTGGGGTACCTGGACAATGAGCAGTTCTTC.

The genes are TRBV12-3 or TRBV12-4 and TRBJ2-7, with D possibly TRBD2 on 5 matching bases. The CDR3 consists of 15 residues. V was clipped by 5 bases and J by 2 bases, with 16 bases between them. The CDR3 loop is CASSPRLDSTYEQYF. In DNA form, the CDR3 reads TGTGCCAGCAGTCCCCGACTGGACTCAACCTACGAGCAGTACTTC.

V gene TRBV7-9 combines with J gene TRBJ2-7; TRBD1 might be the D (7 bases). Germline V gives CDR1 SEHNR, CDR2 FQNEAQ (reference sequence). This CDR3 has 16 residues. Trimming cost V 8 bases and J 0 bases, with 20 bases left between them. CDR3 nucleotides: TGTGCCAGCCGGCCGGGGGCACAGGGGACCTCCTACGAGCAGTACTTC. Translation gives CASRPGAQGTSYEQYF.

The CDR3 reads CASRPGQVNSKGHF. DNA for the CDR3: TGTGCCAGCAGACCGGGACAGGTGAATTCCAAAGGGCATTTT. The J gene is TRBJ1-5, the V gene TRBV6-2 or TRBV6-3; 8 nucleotides line up with TRBD1. CDR3 length: 14 amino acids. With V trimmed by 6 bases and J by 15 bases, 16 bases remained unmatched. The V gene's germline CDR1 is MNHEY and CDR2 SVGEGT.

J is TRBJ2-3 and V is TRBV12-3 or TRBV12-4; TRBD2 matches at 10 bases. J gave up 3 bases and V 5 bases, and 5 bases lay outside the gene matches. The CDR3 consists of 15 residues. In nucleotides, the CDR3 is TGTGCCAGCAGTCGGCCGGGACTAGCGACAGATACGCAGTATTTT. Translating it yields CASSRPGLATDTQYF.

The chain couples TRBV7-2 to TRBJ2-3, with 7 bases fitting TRBD2. The CDR3 contains 16 residues. The trim removed 3 bases at V and 1 base at J, leaving 7 bases unmatched. In germline, CDR1 is SGHTA, CDR2 FQGNSA. In DNA form, the CDR3 reads TGTGCCAGCAGCTTTAGAAGAAGCGGGGGCACAGATACGCAGTATTTT. This encodes CASSFRRSGGTDTQYF.

The gene calls are TRBV5-1 and TRBJ2-1; D perhaps matches TRBD2 (7 bases). This CDR3 spans 14 amino acids. Germline CDR1 and CDR2: SGHRS and YFSETQ. V was cut by 5 bases and J by 7 bases, with 16 bases left in between. Written as DNA, the CDR3 is TGCGCCAGCAGTGAGGGGGGGGCCTTAAATGAGCAGTTCTTC. Translating gives CASSEGGALNEQFF.

The CDR3 DNA reads as TGTGCCTGGAGTATACAGGGGAATCAGCCCCAGCATTTT. Protein product: CAWSIQGNQPQHF. The chain uses TRBV30 and TRBJ1-5, with 7 bases aligning to TRBD1. This CDR3 contains 13 residues. The germline gives CDR1 GTSNPN, CDR2 SVGIG (reference sequence). V was clipped by 2 bases and J by 4 bases; unmatched bases: 2.

The gene calls are TRBV20-1 and TRBJ2-7; weak D call: TRBD2 (6 bases). CDR3 length: 13 residues. CDR1 is DFQATT, CDR2 SNEGSKA, per germline (reference sequence). Trimming left V 0 bases short and J 3 bases short, with 9 bases between. This CDR3 is CSAREAGIYEQYF. CDR3 coding DNA: TGCAGTGCTAGAGAGGCGGGGATCTACGAGCAGTACTTC.

The rearrangement uses TRBV7-3 and TRBJ1-1, with D maybe TRBD1 (6 bases). This CDR3 has 15 amino acids. Per the germline V gene, CDR1 is SGHTA and CDR2 is FQGTGA. Deletions cut 2 bases from V and 0 bases from J, with 10 bases between. The CDR3 region has the DNA TGTGCCAGCAGCTTAGGGGGGCCCATGAACACTGAAGCTTTCTTT. It yields the protein CASSLGGPMNTEAFF.

The chain carries TRBV3-1 and TRBJ1-4, with a tentative D call TRBD1 (6 bases). The V and J ends lost 4 bases and 7 bases respectively, with 13 bases between them. CDR3 length equals 14 residues. The germline CDR1 and CDR2 sequences are LGHDT and YNNKEL (reference sequence). The CDR3 nucleotides are TGTGCCAGCAGCCTTACAGGGTGGGCTGAAAAACTGTTTTTT. Protein sequence: CASSLTGWAEKLFF.

The chain has TRBV12-3 or TRBV12-4 and TRBJ1-1; D possibly corresponds to TRBD1 (5 bases). V lost 2 bases and J lost 8, with 9 bases in between. This CDR3 contains 12 residues. CDR3 sequence reads: CASSLLNREAFF. The CDR3 nucleotides read TGTGCCAGCAGTTTATTAAACAGGGAAGCTTTCTTT.

The DNA for the CDR3 is TGTGCCAGCAGCCAGAGAGCGACAGCGTATGGCTACACCTTC. It is translated as CASSQRATAYGYTF. The rearrangement links TRBV3-1 to TRBJ1-2; perhaps TRBD1 as D (5 bases). The CDR3 is 14 residues long. Germline values: CDR1 LGHDT, CDR2 YNNKEL (reference sequence). V lost 3 bases to trimming and J lost 5 bases, with 13 bases between them.

This clonotype appeared a single time. V usage is TRBV12-3 or TRBV12-4 and J usage is TRBJ2-1; D unresolved. V dropped 5 bases and J dropped 6 bases, with 14 bases sitting between them. The CDR3 spans 14 residues. This CDR3 reads CASSPPPIINEQFF. Written as DNA, the CDR3 is TGTGCCAGCAGTCCCCCCCCGATAATCAATGAGCAGTTCTTC.

V and J are TRBV3-1 and TRBJ1-5; tentative D call: TRBD1 (5 bases). This CDR3 region has 13 residues. The germline gives CDR1 LGHDT, CDR2 YNNKEL (reference sequence). V lost 5 bases, J lost 3 bases, and 8 bases lay in between. The CDR3 DNA sequence: TGTGCCAGCAGCTTACAGGACAATCAGCCCCAGCATTTT. This gives the protein CASSLQDNQPQHF.

The rearrangement uses TRBV2 and TRBJ2-7, with TRBD1 matching 9 bases. This CDR3 region has 15 residues. Germline CDR1 SNHLY, CDR2 FYNNEI. With V trimmed by 6 bases and J by 3 bases, 9 bases remained unmatched. The CDR3 loop reads CASRQTGGRGYEQYF. DNA for the CDR3: TGTGCCAGCAGGCAAACAGGGGGCCGCGGCTACGAGCAGTACTTC.